This T cell receptor beta chain stems from a study of blood T cell repertoires in COVID-19. Germline V lookup: CDR1 SGHTA, CDR2 FQGTGA. This CDR3 is built from 15 residues. The V segment lost 6 bases and the J segment 4 bases; nucleotides outside the gene matches: 6. Libraries were prepared by immunoSEQ multiplex PCR; TCRdb keeps only in-frame clonotypes and omits some of them. The sample lists 170,000 or so clones; around 87% were seen once. Material for sequencing was peripheral blood. The TCR comes from a man between 60 and 70 years old with COVID-19, enrolled during active disease. The chain couples TRBV7-3 to TRBJ2-2; 9 bases align to TRBD1. The CDR3 spells CASSPGTGFTGELFF. As DNA, the CDR3 is TGTGCCAGCAGTCCCGGGACAGGGTTCACCGGGGAGCTGTTTTTT.